These 20 T cell receptor beta chains originate from one sample sequenced in a study of blood T cell repertoires in COVID-19. Here immunoSEQ multiplex PCR was the method, and the copy in TCRdb shows in-frame clones only, minus some. The top ten clones hold about 6% of a sample with tens of thousands of clones, about 77% of them seen once. Sequencing input: peripheral blood. The receptors originated from a man in his 70s with COVID-19, enrolled during active disease.

The genes are TRBV9 and TRBJ2-7; 9 bases fit TRBD1. This CDR3 has 15 residues. The junction had 8 bases not matched to a gene; V was cut back by 4 bases and J by 3 bases. Germline assignment: CDR1 SGDLS and CDR2 YYNGEE. The CDR3 sequence is CASSQGGTGNYEQYF. CDR3 sequence (DNA): TGTGCCAGCAGCCAAGGGGGGACAGGGAACTACGAGCAGTACTTC.

The rearrangement links TRBV5-1 to TRBJ1-2; TRBD1 matches 9 bases. V lost 0 bases and J lost 7; bases outside the gene matches: 7. The CDR3 is 15 residues long. CDR1 SGHRS and CDR2 YFSETQ come from the germline V gene. As DNA, the CDR3 is TGCGCCAGCAGCTTGGAGGGACAGGGTAGGAGTGGCTACACCTTC. Its translation: CASSLEGQGRSGYTF.

The chain recombines TRBV3-1 (or the pseudogene TRBV3-2) with TRBJ1-2, with 8 positions matching TRBD1. V shed 4 bases, J shed 7 bases, and the junction held 11 bases outside the gene matches. Germline CDR1 reads LGHDT; CDR2 reads YNNKEL (reference sequence). This CDR3 has 15 residues. The CDR3 DNA is TGTGCCAGCAGCCCAGAGGACAGGGAGATTGGTGGCTACACCTTC. Translated, it gives CASSPEDREIGGYTF.

The V call is TRBV19, the J call TRBJ2-1; no clear D. The CDR3 is 13 residues long. Deletions cut 5 bases from V and 3 bases from J, with 8 bases between. The V gene's germline CDR1 is LNHDA and CDR2 SQIVND (reference sequence). The CDR3 sequence is CASSLSLYNEQFF. The CDR3 coding sequence is TGTGCCAGTAGTCTCTCACTCTACAATGAGCAGTTCTTC. Variable domain in full (rest from reference TRBV19 and TRBJ2-1): DGGITQSPKYLFRKEGQNVTLSCEQNLNHDAMYWYRQDPGQGLRLIYYSQIVNDFQKGDIAEGYSVSREKKESFPLTVTSAQKNPTAFYLCASSLSLYNEQFFGPGTRLTVL.

V usage is TRBV5-4 and J usage is TRBJ2-1; possible D gene TRBD2, 6 bases. V lost 0 bases, J lost 0 bases, and 10 bases lay in between. The CDR3 contains 16 residues. Germline CDR1 reads SGHNT; CDR2 reads YYREEE (reference sequence). CDR3 bases: TGTGCCAGCAGCTTGGAACTAGCTTTCTCCTACAATGAGCAGTTCTTC. Its translation is CASSLELAFSYNEQFF.

The rearrangement links TRBV4-1 to TRBJ2-1; a possible D gene is TRBD1 (5 bases). The V gene lost 0 bases and the J gene lost 6 bases, with 12 bases spanning the gap. Germline CDR1 and CDR2: MGHRA and YSYEKL. This CDR3 region has 15 residues. The CDR3 region is CASSQEGLAANEQFF. CDR3 sequence (DNA): TGCGCCAGCAGCCAAGAGGGGCTGGCGGCCAATGAGCAGTTCTTC.

The chain combines TRBV19 with TRBJ1-2; TRBD1 matches 8 bases. Germline V gene data show CDR1 as LNHDA and CDR2 as SQIVND (reference sequence). The V segment lost 4 bases and the J segment 7 bases; nucleotides outside the gene matches: 8. This CDR3 has 14 residues. CDR3 sequence reads: CASSKDRVQRGYTF. CDR3 nucleotides: TGTGCCAGTAGTAAGGACAGGGTCCAGCGTGGCTACACCTTC.

V usage is TRBV6-5 and J usage is TRBJ1-5; weak D call: TRBD1 (6 bases). In germline, CDR1 is MNHEY, CDR2 SVGAGI. Between the trimmed V and J ends, which lost 7 bases and 2 bases, there was a span of 12 bases. This CDR3 is built from 14 residues. The CDR3 region is CASIVNRGNQPQHF. CDR3 bases: TGTGCCAGCATCGTTAACAGGGGCAATCAGCCCCAGCATTTT.

The chain is built from TRBV7-2 and TRBJ2-7; TRBD1 agrees at 9 bases. The trim removed 4 bases at V and 7 bases at J, leaving 11 bases unmatched. From germline, CDR1 is SGHTA and CDR2 FQGNSA. This CDR3 spans 15 amino acids. The CDR3, as DNA: TGTGCCAGCAGCTATCAGACCGGACAGGGGAGGGAGCAGTACTTC. Translated: CASSYQTGQGREQYF.

In this sample, this clone turned up many times. V usage is TRBV5-5 and J usage is TRBJ2-3; 8 bases match TRBD2. Unmatched junction bases numbered 2, after V lost 2 bases and J lost 0 bases. Germline CDR1 is SGHKS and CDR2 is YYEKEE (reference sequence). There are 15 residues in the CDR3. The CDR3 DNA reads TGTGCCAGCAGCTTCTCTAGCGGGAGCACAGATACGCAGTATTTT. Translated, it gives CASSFSSGSTDTQYF. The full variable domain, rest sourced from reference TRBV5-5 and TRBJ2-3, is DAGVTQSPTHLIKTRGQQVTLRCSPISGHKSVSWYQQVLGQGPQFIFQYYEKEERGRGNFPDRFSARQFPNYSSELNVNALLLGDSALYLCASSFSSGSTDTQYFGPGTRLTVL.

The chain employs TRBV27 and TRBJ2-3; 7 bases agree with TRBD1. The length of the CDR3 is 17 residues. V shed 7 bases and J 0 bases; nucleotides not matched to a gene: 13. Germline V lookup: CDR1 MNHEY, CDR2 SMNVEV (reference sequence). The CDR3 nucleotides are TGTGCCAGCACGCTATCCAGACAGGGCTCTAGCACAGATACGCAGTATTTT. Protein product: CASTLSRQGSSTDTQYF.

The rearrangement links TRBV5-1 to TRBJ2-3, with 10 bases aligning to TRBD2. The length of the CDR3 is 14 residues. CDR1 is SGHRS, CDR2 YFSETQ, per germline. J lost 4 bases, V lost 4 bases, and 3 bases had no gene match. CDR3 DNA sequence: TGCGCCAGCAGCGCGAGCGGGGGGGCAGATACGCAGTATTTT. Its protein is CASSASGGADTQYF.

The DNA of the CDR3 is TGTGCCAGCAGCCAAACGACAGGGGGAAATGAAAAACTGTTTTTT. As protein: CASSQTTGGNEKLFF. The chain joins TRBV14 to TRBJ1-4; TRBD1 matches at 9 bases. With V trimmed by 2 bases and J by 5 bases, 3 bases remained unmatched. The germline CDR1 and CDR2 sequences are SGHDN and FVKESK. This CDR3 is 15 amino acids long.

V usage is TRBV12-5 and J usage is TRBJ1-1; no firm D call. CDR1 is LGHNT and CDR2 is FRNRAP in the germline V gene. Trimming pared 7 bases from V and 7 bases from J, leaving 10 bases between. The CDR3 is made up of 11 amino acids. The CDR3 sequence is CASAVSFEAFF. DNA for the CDR3: TGTGCTAGTGCCGTGAGTTTTGAAGCTTTCTTT.

This clone was recorded a few times. The genes are TRBV30 and TRBJ1-2, with 7 nucleotides matching TRBD1. The CDR3 extends over 11 amino acids. From germline, CDR1 is GTSNPN and CDR2 SVGIG (reference sequence). The ends lost 8 bases at V and 4 bases at J; junction bases unmatched: 4. This chain's CDR3 is CAGQDIYGYTF. In DNA, the CDR3 is TGTGCCGGACAGGATATCTATGGCTACACCTTC. Together with reference TRBV30 and TRBJ1-2, the CDR3 gives the full variable domain: SQTIHQWPATLVQPVGSPLSLECTVEGTSNPNLYWYRQAAGRGLQLLFYSVGIGQISSEVPQNLSASRPQDRQFILSSKKLLLSDSGFYLCAGQDIYGYTFGSGTRLTVV.

V and J are TRBV28 and TRBJ2-7; 11 positions match TRBD1. There are 14 residues in the CDR3. Germline V CDR1 and CDR2: MDHEN, SYDVKM. V trimming: 6 bases; J trimming: 6 bases; junction bases outside the gene matches: 7. CDR3 amino acids: CASSGTGGTSEQYF. The CDR3, as DNA: TGTGCCAGCAGCGGGACAGGGGGGACGAGCGAGCAGTACTTC.

This chain uses TRBV6-2 or TRBV6-3 with TRBJ1-1; 11 positions match TRBD1. The CDR3 totals 15 residues. Germline-derived CDR1 and CDR2 are MNHEY and SVGEGT. Trimming took 4 bases from V and 5 from J; bases not matched to a gene: 6. In nucleotides, the CDR3 is TGTGCCAGCAGTTCGTGGACAGGGGGCTTTACTGAAGCTTTCTTT. Encoded protein: CASSSWTGGFTEAFF.

This CDR3 reads CASSLEASNYGYTF. The CDR3 bases are TGTGCCAGCAGCTTAGAAGCCTCTAACTATGGCTACACCTTC. This chain connects TRBV7-2 to TRBJ1-2; no clear D. Germline loops: CDR1 SGHTA, CDR2 FQGNSA. The CDR3 length is 14 residues. V dropped 1 base and J dropped 0 bases, with 6 bases sitting between them.

The V gene is TRBV20-1, the J gene TRBJ1-2, with TRBD1 matching over 7 bases. Germline trimming cut 5 bases from V and 8 bases from J; bases unmatched to any gene: 5. The germline gives CDR1 DFQATT, CDR2 SNEGSKA (reference sequence). The CDR3 has 11 amino acids. CDR3 loop: CSAQQGSGYTF. The CDR3 DNA follows: TGCAGTGCTCAACAGGGGAGCGGCTACACCTTC.

Judged by abundance, this clone is medium-sized. The chain carries TRBV5-1 and TRBJ1-2, with 8 bases identical to TRBD1. Trimming at V came to 4 bases and at J to 0 bases, leaving 14 bases not matched to a gene. This CDR3 comprises 18 residues. Germline CDR1 reads SGHRS; CDR2 reads YFSETQ. The CDR3 loop is CASSNQTGGARTNYGYTF. In DNA, the CDR3 is TGCGCCAGCAGCAACCAAACAGGGGGAGCCCGTACTAACTATGGCTACACCTTC.